The rows below give T cell receptor beta chains drawn from one sample of a study of T cells in Graves' hyperthyroidism and ophthalmopathy. Using its own MiXCR run on the multiplex PCR reads, TCRdb lists one record per CDR3 protein. The data contain 300,000 to 450,000 distinct CDR3 sequences, 20% to 25% of them singletons. The sample consisted of blood. These receptors all come from a man aged 50 to 59 with Graves' hyperthyroidism. CDR3s include the opening cysteine and the closing phenylalanine or tryptophan. D genes are given only for firm matches. Not all rows give a size; the values are once, few, many and, for expanded clones, a class.

J: TRBJ2-3; size: .; D: TRBD2; V: TRBV6-1; CDR3: CASSGRRLAGGTDTQYF; DNA: TGTGCCAGCAGTGGGAGACGACTAGCGGGGGGCACAGATACGCAGTATTTT
J: TRBJ2-1; size: .; D: .; V: TRBV7-2; CDR3: CASSLGVLEQFF; DNA: TGTGCCAGCAGCTTAGGGGTCCTTGAGCAGTTCTTC
J: TRBJ2-5; size: many; D: .; V: TRBV27; CDR3: CASSPRYQETQYF; DNA: TGTGCCAGCAGTCCACGATACCAAGAGACCCAGTACTTC
J: TRBJ2-1; size: few; D: TRBD2; V: TRBV12-3/TRBV12-4; CDR3: CASSLGLAVEQFF; DNA: TGTGCCAGCAGTTTGGGGCTAGCGGTTGAGCAGTTCTTC
J: TRBJ2-3; size: .; D: TRBD2; V: TRBV29-1; CDR3: CSVVPEAGGTDTQYF; DNA: TGCAGCGTTGTGCCGGAGGCGGGAGGGACAGATACGCAGTATTTT
J: TRBJ2-7; size: many; D: TRBD1; V: TRBV27; CDR3: CASSRGGGYEQYF; DNA: TGTGCCAGCAGCCGAGGGGGCGGGTACGAGCAGTACTTC
J: TRBJ2-1; size: many; D: TRBD1; V: TRBV7-3; CDR3: CASSIGTGAYNEQFF; DNA: TGTGCCAGCAGCATAGGGACAGGGGCCTACAATGAGCAGTTCTTC
J: TRBJ2-1; size: .; D: TRBD2; V: TRBV24-1; CDR3: CATSDPVVGGRSDNGEQFF; DNA: TGTGCCACCAGTGATCCCGTCGTGGGCGGGAGATCGGATAATGGTGAGCAGTTCTTC
J: TRBJ2-7; size: many; D: TRBD2; V: TRBV29-1; CDR3: CSVGGLAAYEQYF; DNA: TGCAGCGTCGGGGGTCTAGCGGCCTACGAGCAGTACTTC
J: TRBJ2-3; size: .; D: TRBD2; V: TRBV5-1; CDR3: CASSPGLASKTDTQYF; DNA: TGCGCCAGCAGCCCGGGACTAGCGAGTAAAACAGATACGCAGTATTTT
J: TRBJ1-5; size: .; D: .; V: TRBV28; CDR3: CASTTGGPSQHF; DNA: TGTGCCAGCACCACTGGGGGCCCGTCCCAGCATTTT
J: TRBJ1-5; size: few; D: .; V: TRBV2; CDR3: CASSEGIQPQHF; DNA: TGTGCCAGCAGTGAAGGAATTCAGCCCCAGCATTTT
J: TRBJ2-3; size: many; D: .; V: TRBV13; CDR3: CASSFVAGEADTQYF; DNA: TGTGCCAGCAGCTTCGTGGCAGGGGAGGCAGATACGCAGTATTTT
J: TRBJ2-1; size: few; D: TRBD1; V: TRBV7-9; CDR3: CASSFSGTGVYNEQFF; DNA: TGTGCCAGCAGCTTTTCCGGGACAGGGGTCTACAATGAGCAGTTCTTC
J: TRBJ2-3; size: few; D: TRBD2; V: TRBV5-1; CDR3: CASSISGSSDTQYF; DNA: TGCGCCAGCAGTATTAGCGGGAGTTCAGATACGCAGTATTTT
J: TRBJ2-3; size: many; D: TRBD1; V: TRBV24-1; CDR3: CATSDLYQGANTQYF; DNA: TGTGCCACCAGTGATTTGTATCAGGGGGCCAATACGCAGTATTTT